Listed below are T cell receptor beta chains from one sample, sequenced in a study of persistence of HIV-infected CD4 T cells. For these receptors, no antigen is known. Produced via immunoSEQ multiplex PCR; TCRdb's table is partial and in-frame only. The data show roughly 41,000 clones, more than 70% seen once. The material sequenced was CD4+ T cells sorted from PBMCs after approximately 20-hour stimulation, taken from a patient who received antiretroviral therapy. The receptors stem from an adult man with HIV who was CMV-seropositive. Both conserved end residues are part of each CDR3. Fields, in order: J gene, D gene, V gene, clone size, CDR3 DNA, CDR3 protein. D genes are given only for firm matches. Clone size appears in some rows only: once, few, many, or a class for an expanded clone.

>TRBJ2-3|-|TRBV5-1|-
TGCGCCAGCAGCTTGGCGACCCCCACAGATACGCAGTATTTT
CASSLATPTDTQYF
>TRBJ2-7|TRBD1|TRBV5-1|-
TGCGCCAGCAGCTCGTTTGGACAGGGGGCCTACGAGCAGTACTTC
CASSSFGQGAYEQYF
>TRBJ1-4|TRBD1|TRBV15|few
TGTGCCACCAGCAGAGGGACAGGGACAAATGAAAAACTGTTTTTT
CATSRGTGTNEKLFF
>TRBJ2-3|-|TRBV5-1|-
TGCGCCAGCAGCTTGTTAGGGACCCGGAGCACAGATACGCAGTATTTT
CASSLLGTRSTDTQYF
>TRBJ2-7|-|TRBV19|-
TGTGCCAGTAGTATTCTATTCGTGGGACCCACCTACGAGCAGTACTTC
CASSILFVGPTYEQYF
>TRBJ2-7|-|TRBV10-3|once
TGTGCCATCAGTGAGATGGCCTATTACGAGCAGTACTTC
CAISEMAYYEQYF
>TRBJ1-2|-|TRBV6-1|-
TGTGCCAGCAGTGAAGAGCGGACCTATGGCTACACCTTC
CASSEERTYGYTF
>TRBJ2-3|TRBD2|TRBV6-4|-
TGTGCCAGCAGTGACAGCGGGGGCTTTACAGATACGCAGTATTTT
CASSDSGGFTDTQYF
>TRBJ2-7|-|TRBV6-1|-
TGTGCCAGCAGTGAAAGGCAGGCGCTCGAGCAGTACTTC
CASSERQALEQYF
>TRBJ2-3|-|TRBV10-2|-
TGCGCCAGCAGTGGATCTTCTAGCACAGATACGCAGTATTTT
CASSGSSSTDTQYF
>TRBJ2-3|-|TRBV5-8|-
TGTGCCAGCAGTTCGGGGCAGCGGGCGATCACAGATACGCAGTATTTT
CASSSGQRAITDTQYF
>TRBJ1-6|-|TRBV2|-
TGTGCCAGCAAGGGAGACAGTCATTCACCCCTCCACTTT
CASKGDSHSPLHF
>TRBJ2-4|-|TRBV5-6|once
TGTGCCAGCAGCTTTCGGGCCACGAGGGACATTCAGTACTTC
CASSFRATRDIQYF
>TRBJ1-6|TRBD1|TRBV30|-
TGTGCCTGGACCCCCGGGACAGGGGGCATAGCCCTCCACTTT
CAWTPGTGGIALHF
>TRBJ1-3|-|TRBV9|-
TGTGCCAGCAGCTCTTCGGGGTCTGGAAACACCATATATTTT
CASSSSGSGNTIYF
>TRBJ2-3|TRBD2|TRBV5-6|-
TGTGCCAGCAGCTTTGGCGGGAGACCCACAGATACGCAGTATTTT
CASSFGGRPTDTQYF
>TRBJ1-4|-|TRBV30|-
TGTGCCTGGAGTGTGGGCCTAACTAATGAAAAACTGTTTTTT
CAWSVGLTNEKLFF
>TRBJ2-1|TRBD2|TRBV24-1|-
TGTGCCACCAGTCAGTCAACGGGACTAGTAAACGAGGGTGAGCAGTTCTTC
CATSQSTGLVNEGEQFF
>TRBJ1-5|-|TRBV19|-
TGTGCCAGTAGTATGACCCGGGGGCAGCCCCAGCATTTT
CASSMTRGQPQHF
>TRBJ1-1|TRBD1|TRBV12-5|few
TGTGCTAGTGGTTTGGTAGGGGGCCCGAACACTGAAGCTTTCTTT
CASGLVGGPNTEAFF
>TRBJ2-7|-|TRBV28|-
TGTGCCAGCAGGTCGGACGGTCTCTCCTACGAGCAGTACTTC
CASRSDGLSYEQYF
>TRBJ2-7|-|TRBV5-5|-
TGTGCCAGCAGCTTAGTCGGTTACGAGCAGTACTTC
CASSLVGYEQYF
>TRBJ2-3|-|TRBV6-1|-
-
CASSEGTDTQYFGLQYF
>TRBJ2-2|-|TRBV27|-
TGTGCCAGCAGTTTAAAGGGACATTGGGCCGGGGAGCTGTTTTTT
CASSLKGHWAGELFF
>TRBJ2-3|TRBD2|TRBV7-9|-
TGTGCCAGCAGCTTAGCACTAGCGGGGGGCCCTAGCACAGATACGCAGTATTTT
CASSLALAGGPSTDTQYF
>TRBJ2-7|-|TRBV5-1|-
TGCGCCAGCAGCTTGACCATAGGGAGCACCTACGAGCAGTACTTC
CASSLTIGSTYEQYF
>TRBJ1-6|-|TRBV5-4|once
TGTGCCAGCAGCTTGGAGCCCCGGTGGCAGGTTAATTCACCCCTCCACTTT
CASSLEPRWQVNSPLHF
>TRBJ2-2|-|TRBV19|-
TGTGCCAGTACCGCTGTAGCCTGGAACACCGGGGAGCTGTTTTTT
CASTAVAWNTGELFF